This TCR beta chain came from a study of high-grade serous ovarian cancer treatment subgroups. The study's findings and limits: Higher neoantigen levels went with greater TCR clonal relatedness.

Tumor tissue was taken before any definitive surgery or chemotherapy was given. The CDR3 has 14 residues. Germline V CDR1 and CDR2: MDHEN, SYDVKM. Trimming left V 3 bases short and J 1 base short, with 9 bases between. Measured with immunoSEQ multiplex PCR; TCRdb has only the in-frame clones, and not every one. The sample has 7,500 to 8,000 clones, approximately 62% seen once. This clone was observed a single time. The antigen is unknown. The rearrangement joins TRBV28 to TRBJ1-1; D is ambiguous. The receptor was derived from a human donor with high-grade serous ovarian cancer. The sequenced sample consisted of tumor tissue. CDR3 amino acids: CASSFPWANTEAFF. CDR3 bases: TGTGCCAGCAGTTTCCCCTGGGCGAACACTGAAGCTTTCTTT.